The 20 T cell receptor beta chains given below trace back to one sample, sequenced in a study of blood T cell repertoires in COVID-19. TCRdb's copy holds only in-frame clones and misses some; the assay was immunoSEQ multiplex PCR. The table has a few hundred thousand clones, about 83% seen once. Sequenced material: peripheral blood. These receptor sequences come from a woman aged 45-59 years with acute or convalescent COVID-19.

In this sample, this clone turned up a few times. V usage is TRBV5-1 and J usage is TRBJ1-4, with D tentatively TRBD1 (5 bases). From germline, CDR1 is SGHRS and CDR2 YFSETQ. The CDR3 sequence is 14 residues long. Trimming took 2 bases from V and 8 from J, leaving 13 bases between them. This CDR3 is CASSFWGEGEKLFF. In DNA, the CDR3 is TGCGCCAGCAGCTTTTGGGGGGAAGGGGAAAAACTGTTTTTT.

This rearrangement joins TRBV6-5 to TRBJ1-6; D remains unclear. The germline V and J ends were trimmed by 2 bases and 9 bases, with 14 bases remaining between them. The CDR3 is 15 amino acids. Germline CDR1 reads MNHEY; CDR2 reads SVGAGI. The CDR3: CASSYEAEVSSPLHF. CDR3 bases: TGTGCCAGCAGTTACGAGGCGGAGGTGTCTTCACCCCTCCACTTT.

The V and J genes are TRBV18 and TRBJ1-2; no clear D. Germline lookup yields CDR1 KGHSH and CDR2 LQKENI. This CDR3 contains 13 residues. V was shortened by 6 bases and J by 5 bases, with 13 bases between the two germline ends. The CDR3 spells CASSPDKSYGYTF. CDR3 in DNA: TGTGCCAGCTCGCCAGACAAGTCATATGGCTACACCTTC.

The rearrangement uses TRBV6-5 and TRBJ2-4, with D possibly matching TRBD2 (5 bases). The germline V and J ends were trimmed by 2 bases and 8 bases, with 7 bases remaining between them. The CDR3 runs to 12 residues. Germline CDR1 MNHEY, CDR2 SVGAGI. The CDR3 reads CASSYEEDIQYF. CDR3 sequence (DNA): TGTGCCAGCAGTTACGAGGAGGACATTCAGTACTTC.

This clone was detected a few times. The CDR3 spells CASSLAGEPGELFF. The CDR3 nucleotides are TGTGCCAGCAGCTTAGCGGGAGAACCCGGGGAGCTGTTTTTT. The rearrangement links TRBV5-4 to TRBJ2-2; 8 bases align to TRBD2. Germline V gene data show CDR1 as SGHNT and CDR2 as YYREEE (reference sequence). V lost 2 bases and J lost 6; bases outside the gene matches: 3. This CDR3 contains 14 residues.

CDR3 region: CASSSDRDREKLFF. The CDR3 bases are TGTGCCAGTAGTAGCGACAGGGACCGTGAAAAACTGTTTTTT. This rearrangement joins TRBV19 to TRBJ1-4; TRBD1 agrees at 7 bases. The trim removed 4 bases at V and 7 bases at J, leaving 6 bases unmatched. The CDR3 has 14 residues. CDR1 is LNHDA and CDR2 is SQIVND in the germline V gene (reference sequence).

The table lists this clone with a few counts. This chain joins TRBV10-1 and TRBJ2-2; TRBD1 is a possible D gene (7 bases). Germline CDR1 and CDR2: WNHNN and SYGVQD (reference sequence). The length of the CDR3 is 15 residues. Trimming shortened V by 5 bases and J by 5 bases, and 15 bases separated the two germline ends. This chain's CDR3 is CASSRGGAGTGELFF. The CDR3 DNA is TGCGCCAGCAGTAGAGGGGGCGCGGGGACCGGGGAGCTGTTTTTT.

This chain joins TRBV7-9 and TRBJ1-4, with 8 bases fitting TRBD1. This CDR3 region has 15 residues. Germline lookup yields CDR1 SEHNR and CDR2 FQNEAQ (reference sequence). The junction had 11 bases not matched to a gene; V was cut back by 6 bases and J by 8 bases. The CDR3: CASSRPGGAEEKLFF. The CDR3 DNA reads TGTGCCAGCAGTCGCCCAGGGGGCGCGGAAGAAAAACTGTTTTTT.

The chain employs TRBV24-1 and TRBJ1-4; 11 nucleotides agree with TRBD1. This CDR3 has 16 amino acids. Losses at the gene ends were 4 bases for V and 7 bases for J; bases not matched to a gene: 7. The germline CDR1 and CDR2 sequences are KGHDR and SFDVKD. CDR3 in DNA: TGTGCCACCAGTGACCCGGACAGGGGGCCTGTTGAAAAACTGTTTTTT. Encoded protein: CATSDPDRGPVEKLFF.

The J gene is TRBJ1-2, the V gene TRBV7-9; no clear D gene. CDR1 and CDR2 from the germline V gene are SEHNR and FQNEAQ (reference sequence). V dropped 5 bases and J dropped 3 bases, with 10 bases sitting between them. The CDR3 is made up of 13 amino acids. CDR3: CASSRTGDYGYTF. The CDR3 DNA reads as TGTGCCAGCAGCCGGACGGGAGACTATGGCTACACCTTC.

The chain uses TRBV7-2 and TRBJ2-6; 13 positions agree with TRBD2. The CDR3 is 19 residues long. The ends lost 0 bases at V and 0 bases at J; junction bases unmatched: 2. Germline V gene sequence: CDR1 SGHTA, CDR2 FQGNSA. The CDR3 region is CASSLARTSGSSGANVLTF. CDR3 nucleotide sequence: TGTGCCAGCAGCTTAGCTCGGACTAGCGGGAGCTCTGGGGCCAACGTCCTGACTTTC.

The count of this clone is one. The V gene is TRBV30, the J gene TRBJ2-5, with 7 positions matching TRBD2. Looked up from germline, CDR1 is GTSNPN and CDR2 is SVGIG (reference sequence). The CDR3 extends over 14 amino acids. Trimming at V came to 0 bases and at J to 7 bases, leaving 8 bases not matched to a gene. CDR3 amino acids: CAWSVGGSHGTQYF. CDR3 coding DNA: TGTGCCTGGAGTGTAGGCGGGAGCCACGGGACCCAGTACTTC.

Here the CDR3 reads CATRRTGENEQFF. The CDR3 DNA reads as TGTGCCACGAGGAGGACAGGGGAAAATGAGCAGTTCTTC. The V call is TRBV10-3, the J call TRBJ2-1, with 9 bases identical to TRBD1. J lost 7 bases, V lost 10 bases, and 8 bases had no gene match. The CDR3 contains 13 residues. Germline assignment: CDR1 ENHRY and CDR2 SYGVKD.

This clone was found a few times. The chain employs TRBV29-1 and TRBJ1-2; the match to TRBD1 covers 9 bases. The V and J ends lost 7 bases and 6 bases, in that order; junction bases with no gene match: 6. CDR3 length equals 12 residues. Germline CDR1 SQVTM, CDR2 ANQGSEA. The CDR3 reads CSAGQGTDGYTF. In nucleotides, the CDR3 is TGCAGCGCGGGACAGGGAACTGATGGCTACACCTTC.

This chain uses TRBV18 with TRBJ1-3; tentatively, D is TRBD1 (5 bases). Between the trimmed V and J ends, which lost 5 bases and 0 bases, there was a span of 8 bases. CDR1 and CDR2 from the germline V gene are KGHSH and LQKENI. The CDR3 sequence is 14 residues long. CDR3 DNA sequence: TGTGCCAGCTCATCGACAGCCTCTGGAAACACCATATATTTT. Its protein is CASSSTASGNTIYF.

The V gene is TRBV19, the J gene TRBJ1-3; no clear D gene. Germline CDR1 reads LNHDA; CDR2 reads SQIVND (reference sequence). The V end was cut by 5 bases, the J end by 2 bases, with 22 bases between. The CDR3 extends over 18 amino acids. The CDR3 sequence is CASSLRGLMREAGNTIYF. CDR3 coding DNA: TGTGCCAGTAGTCTCCGGGGTTTGATGAGAGAGGCTGGAAACACCATATATTTT.

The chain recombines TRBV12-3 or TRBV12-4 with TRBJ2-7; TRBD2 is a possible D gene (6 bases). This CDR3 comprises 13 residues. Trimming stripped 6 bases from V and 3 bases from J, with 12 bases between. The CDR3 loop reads CASSRGLYYEQYV. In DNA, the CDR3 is TGTGCCAGCAGCCGGGGACTGTACTACGAGCAGTACGTC.

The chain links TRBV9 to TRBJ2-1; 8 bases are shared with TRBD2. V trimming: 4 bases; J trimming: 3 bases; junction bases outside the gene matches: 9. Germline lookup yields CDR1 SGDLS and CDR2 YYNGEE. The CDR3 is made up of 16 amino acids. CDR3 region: CASSLPGGALYNEQFF. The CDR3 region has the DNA TGTGCCAGCAGCTTACCCGGGGGGGCACTCTACAATGAGCAGTTCTTC.

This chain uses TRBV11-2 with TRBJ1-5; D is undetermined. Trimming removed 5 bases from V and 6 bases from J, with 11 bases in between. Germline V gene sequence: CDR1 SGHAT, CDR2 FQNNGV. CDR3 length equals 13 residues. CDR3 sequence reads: CASSPERGQPQHF. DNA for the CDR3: TGTGCCAGCAGCCCTGAGCGAGGTCAGCCCCAGCATTTT.

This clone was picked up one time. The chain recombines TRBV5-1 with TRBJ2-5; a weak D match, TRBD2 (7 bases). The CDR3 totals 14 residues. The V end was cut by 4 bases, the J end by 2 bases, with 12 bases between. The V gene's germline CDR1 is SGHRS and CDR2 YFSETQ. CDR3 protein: CASSLGGPQETQYF. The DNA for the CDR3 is TGCGCCAGCAGCCTCGGGGGGCCTCAAGAGACCCAGTACTTC.